The text below deals with one T cell receptor beta chain. The antigen is undetermined. The CDR3 consists of 16 residues. CDR1 is LGHNA and CDR2 is YSLEER in the germline V gene. The V and J ends lost 2 bases and 4 bases respectively, with 17 bases between them. The sample originates from a study of post-analysis software for immune sequencing data. Built from TCR beta cDNA, the libraries had unique molecular identifiers in them. TCRdb reprocessed the PCR reads with MiXCR, giving one entry per CDR3 protein. This sample carries roughly 730,000 distinct CDR3 sequences, 30% of them seen once, and the ten largest clones take more than 0.55%. Study findings and constraints: Comparison of patients with controls showed 4 to 6 TRBV segments more frequent in patients, TRBV5-6, TRBV5-1 and TRBV20-1 among them.

The origin of this receptor is a girl aged 10-17 years with multiple sclerosis. Sequenced: blood. The chain uses TRBV4-3 and TRBJ2-5, with D tentatively TRBD1 (7 bases). The CDR3 DNA follows: TGCGCCAGCAGCCAATCACGAGAGGAGGGGGCAGAGACCCAGTACTTC. This codes for CASSQSREEGAETQYF.